A few counts support the clone carrying this T cell receptor beta chain. The table came from immunoSEQ multiplex PCR; TCRdb's copy has only in-frame clones and leaves some out. This sample carries over 75,000 clones, about 81% of them seen once, and the ten largest clones take 2% to 2.5%. The sample is drawn from a study of glioma-infiltrating T cells after dendritic cell vaccination. Study summary: Dendritic cell vaccine was injected intradermally three times, biweekly.

Described time point: after dendritic cell vaccination, including at tumor progression/relapse. This CDR3 region has 13 residues. Germline V gives CDR1 SNHLY, CDR2 FYNNEI. Trimming removed 4 bases from V and 2 bases from J, with 8 bases in between. The sample was blood, taken after dendritic cell vaccination. V and J are TRBV2 and TRBJ1-2; D gene unclear. The TCR sequence derives from a human donor with glioblastoma. As DNA, the CDR3 is TGTGCCAGCAGTGTGGGCAACAACTATGGCTACACCTTC. The encoded protein is CASSVGNNYGYTF.